These 24 T cell receptor beta chains came from one sample sequenced in a study of vaccination and CD4 T cells after COVID-19. Cultured CD4+ T cell DNA underwent sequencing with the Oncomine TCR Beta short-read assay. TCRdb re-called the PCR reads with MiXCR, one entry per CDR3 protein. This table holds thousands of distinct CDR3 sequences, about two thirds found once. No antigen is known for these receptors. Treatment: roughly nine-day PBMC culture with coronavirus spike peptide pools or control peptides (ViraFEST assay). The source material was CD4+ T cells from blood, cultured in vitro. These receptors all come from a human donor who had recovered from COVID-19.

J is TRBJ2-3 and V is TRBV6-1, with a tentative D call TRBD2 (6 bases). The V and J ends lost 7 bases and 0 bases respectively, with 20 bases between them. The CDR3 is 17 amino acids. Germline V gives CDR1 MNHNS, CDR2 SASEGT. The CDR3 coding sequence is TGTGCCAGCACCCCCGGGATAGCGGTAACTAGCACAGATACGCAGTATTTT. Translation gives CASTPGIAVTSTDTQYF.

The chain couples TRBV7-2 to TRBJ1-1; 7 bases fit TRBD1. The V and J ends lost 1 base and 0 bases, in that order; junction bases with no gene match: 2. CDR1 is SGHTA and CDR2 is FQGNSA in the germline V gene. The CDR3 extends over 15 amino acids. The CDR3 region has the DNA TGTGCCAGCAGCTTAGGGACAGGCGTGAACACTGAAGCTTTCTTT. The encoded protein is CASSLGTGVNTEAFF.

The rearrangement joins TRBV5-1 to TRBJ2-3, with 7 nucleotides matching TRBD2. Germline-derived CDR1 and CDR2 are SGHRS and YFSETQ. This CDR3 is 16 amino acids long. After removal of 0 bases from V and 3 bases from J, the junction contained 7 bases not matched to a gene. The CDR3 nucleotides read TGCGCCAGCAGCTTGGAAGCCAGCGGGGCGACAGATACGCAGTATTTT. Translated: CASSLEASGATDTQYF.

The chain carries TRBV28 and TRBJ2-4; weak D call: TRBD1 (6 bases). CDR3 length equals 12 residues. Germline V lookup: CDR1 MDHEN, CDR2 SYDVKM. V lost 10 bases to trimming and J lost 7 bases, with 14 bases between them. The CDR3 protein is CATLTGSNIQYF. The CDR3 DNA sequence: TGTGCCACCTTGACAGGTTCGAACATTCAGTACTTC. The whole variable domain, filled in from reference TRBV28 and TRBJ2-4, reads DVKVTQSSRYLVKRTGEKVFLECVQDMDHENMFWYRQDPGLGLRLIYFSYDVKMKEKGDIPEGYSVSREKKERFSLILESASTNQTSMYLCATLTGSNIQYFGAGTRLSVL.

The chain uses TRBV19 and TRBJ1-3; possible D gene TRBD1, 6 bases. The germline V gene encodes CDR1 LNHDA and CDR2 SQIVND (reference sequence). There are 16 residues in the CDR3. V gave up 6 bases and J gave up 4 bases, with 19 bases separating them. The CDR3 DNA reads TGTGCCAGTAGCCCAGCGTGGGGCGGGGGCGGAAACACCATATATTTT. This gives the protein CASSPAWGGGGNTIYF.

This chain's CDR3 is CASSYSHGRGLETQYF. CDR3 DNA sequence: TGTGCCAGCAGTTACTCGCACGGGAGGGGATTGGAGACCCAGTACTTC. This chain joins TRBV6-5 and TRBJ2-5; 8 bases line up with TRBD2. With 0 bases clipped from V and 5 bases from J, the junction kept 8 bases outside the gene matches. CDR1 is MNHEY and CDR2 is SVGAGI in the germline V gene. The CDR3 runs 16 residues.

This clonotype showed up just a few times. The junction does not match germline at one end; this may be a read error. The rearrangement links TRBV7-2 to TRBJ1-2; 11 positions match TRBD1. Looked up from germline, CDR1 is SGHTA and CDR2 is FQGNSA. The CDR3 totals 15 residues. The CDR3 is CASTLSGQGAHGYTF. DNA of the CDR3: TGTGCCAGCACCTTATCAGGACAGGGGGCGCACGGCTACACCTTC.

The CDR3 region has the DNA TGTGCCTGGAGTGGACTAGCGGGGTCGAACACCGGGGAGCTGTTTTTT. It yields the protein CAWSGLAGSNTGELFF. The chain employs TRBV30 and TRBJ2-2, with 11 bases that match TRBD2. The CDR3 covers 16 residues. Germline CDR1 is GTSNPN and CDR2 is SVGIG (reference sequence). V shed 1 base and J 0 bases; nucleotides not matched to a gene: 1. Based on the CDR3 plus reference TRBV30 and TRBJ2-2, the full variable domain is SQTIHQWPATLVQPVGSPLSLECTVEGTSNPNLYWYRQAAGRGLQLLFYSVGIGQISSEVPQNLSASRPQDRQFILSSKKLLLSDSGFYLCAWSGLAGSNTGELFFGEGSRLTVL.

Turning to this clonotype: A junction end diverges from the germline sequence, so it may reflect a read error. As DNA, the CDR3 is TGCGCCAGCTCCCTGGGGTGGGACCCCTACAATGAGCAGTTCTTC. Amino acids: CASSLGWDPYNEQFF. This chain uses TRBV6-1 with TRBJ2-1; TRBD1 or TRBD2 may be the D gene (5 bases each). The CDR3 has 15 residues. Per the germline V gene, CDR1 is MNHNS and CDR2 is SASEGT.

This clonotype appeared once. The CDR3, as DNA: TGTGCCAGCAGCCCTAACGGGGGGACGGAACCCTACACCTTC. Translating it yields CASSPNGGTEPYTF. The rearrangement joins TRBV7-3 to TRBJ1-2; possibly TRBD1 for D (5 bases). The CDR3 totals 14 residues. Trimming cost V 5 bases and J 10 bases, with 20 bases left between them. The V gene's germline CDR1 is SGHTA and CDR2 FQGTGA.

The chain combines TRBV4-1 with TRBJ1-3; tentatively, D is TRBD1 (5 bases). This CDR3 is built from 15 residues. Between the trimmed V and J ends, which lost 2 bases and 0 bases, there was a span of 8 bases. The germline V gene has CDR1 MGHRA and CDR2 YSYEKL. The DNA of the CDR3 is TGCGCCAGCAGCCAAACAGGACTCTCTGGAAACACCATATATTTT. Its protein product is CASSQTGLSGNTIYF.

The count of this clonotype is one. V is TRBV20-1 and J is TRBJ2-5, with 10 bases fitting TRBD1. From germline, CDR1 is DFQATT and CDR2 SNEGSKA (reference sequence). The CDR3 sequence is 15 residues long. V lost 4 bases to trimming and J lost 4 bases; unmatched junction nucleotides: 9. CDR3 in amino acids: CSATPPGTGAETQYF. Written as DNA, the CDR3 is TGCAGTGCTACCCCTCCCGGGACAGGGGCAGAGACCCAGTACTTC.

The chain links TRBV5-4 to TRBJ2-5; 7 positions match TRBD1. Germline trimming cut 4 bases from V and 5 bases from J; bases unmatched to any gene: 8. This CDR3 is built from 14 residues. CDR1 and CDR2 from the germline V gene are SGHNT and YYREEE (reference sequence). CDR3 coding DNA: TGTGCCAGCAGCCATAGACAGGGTCCGGAGACCCAGTACTTC. It specifies CASSHRQGPETQYF. The full variable domain, its missing parts supplied by reference TRBV5-4 and TRBJ2-5, is ETGVTQSPTHLIKTRGQQVTLRCSSQSGHNTVSWYQQALGQGPQFIFQYYREEENGRGNFPPRFSGLQFPNYSSELNVNALELDDSALYLCASSHRQGPETQYFGPGTRLLVL.

J is TRBJ2-6 and V is TRBV9; D not certain. The CDR3 length is 16 residues. Germline lookup yields CDR1 SGDLS and CDR2 YYNGEE. V lost 1 base and J lost 0, with 8 bases in between. The CDR3 sequence is CASSVRASSGANVLTF. For the CDR3, the DNA is TGTGCCAGCAGCGTACGGGCAAGCTCTGGGGCCAACGTCCTGACTTTC.

The rearrangement uses TRBV6-1 and TRBJ2-5; no firm D call. Deletions cut 5 bases from V and 4 bases from J, with 5 bases between. CDR3 length: 11 amino acids. Germline assignment: CDR1 MNHNS and CDR2 SASEGT. The CDR3 spells CASSTRETQYF. The CDR3 bases are TGTGCCAGCAGTACCAGAGAGACCCAGTACTTC.

V is TRBV20-1 and J is TRBJ1-1; TRBD1 might be the D (5 bases). V was cut by 0 bases and J by 1 base, with 9 bases left in between. Germline CDR1 and CDR2: DFQATT and SNEGSKA (reference sequence). This CDR3 has 14 amino acids. Here the CDR3 DNA reads TGCAGTGCTAGAGAAGGGGCCGGGAACACTGAAGCTTTCTTT. Encoded protein: CSAREGAGNTEAFF.

This clonotype was counted only a few times. The chain couples TRBV20-1 to TRBJ1-2; maybe TRBD1 (5 bases). The CDR3 consists of 11 residues. CDR1 and CDR2 from the germline V gene are DFQATT and SNEGSKA (reference sequence). Trimming removed 0 bases from V and 8 bases from J, with 7 bases in between. The CDR3 protein is CSAREAGGYTF. The CDR3 DNA reads as TGCAGTGCTAGAGAGGCAGGGGGCTACACCTTC.

This clonotype was counted only a few times. The rearrangement uses TRBV7-2 and TRBJ1-2; TRBD1 matches at 8 bases. V lost 0 bases and J lost 6; bases outside the gene matches: 6. Germline CDR1 is SGHTA and CDR2 is FQGNSA. The CDR3 runs to 15 residues. The CDR3 bases are TGTGCCAGCAGCTTAGCTTGGCCGGGACAGGATGGCTACACCTTC. Its translation is CASSLAWPGQDGYTF.

The V call is TRBV15, the J call TRBJ2-1; the match to TRBD2 covers 8 bases. This CDR3 has 14 amino acids. Germline loops: CDR1 LNHNV, CDR2 YYDKDF (reference sequence). Germline trimming cut 5 bases from V and 5 bases from J; bases unmatched to any gene: 5. The CDR3 reads CATSPSGGHNEQFF. For the CDR3, the DNA is TGTGCCACCAGCCCCAGCGGGGGACACAATGAGCAGTTCTTC.

The sample holds a few counts of this clonotype. The chain recombines TRBV6-2 or TRBV6-3 with TRBJ1-1, with D perhaps TRBD1 (6 bases). Germline CDR1 reads MNHEY; CDR2 reads SVGEGT. The germline V and J ends were trimmed by 6 bases and 3 bases, with 14 bases remaining between them. The CDR3 is 14 residues long. The CDR3 DNA follows: TGTGCCAGCAGCACCGGAGGGGGGCACACTGAAGCTTTCTTT. This gives the protein CASSTGGGHTEAFF.

This clonotype was observed a few times. The CDR3 DNA reads as TGTGCCAGCAAACAAATAGGACAGGGAAACTCACCCCTCCACTTT. Its protein product is CASKQIGQGNSPLHF. The chain has TRBV2 and TRBJ1-6; 8 nucleotides agree with TRBD1. The CDR3 sequence is 15 residues long. From germline, CDR1 is SNHLY and CDR2 FYNNEI. V lost 7 bases and J lost 10; bases outside the gene matches: 12.

This chain joins TRBV12-3 or TRBV12-4 and TRBJ1-5, with D unclear. The CDR3 is 13 amino acids. Trimming stripped 3 bases from V and 3 bases from J, with 6 bases between. The CDR3 DNA follows: TGTGCCAGCAGTTTGGGTACCAATCAGCCCCAGCATTTT. Translated, it gives CASSLGTNQPQHF.

This clonotype was seen a few times. The chain couples TRBV2 to TRBJ2-5, with D tentatively TRBD1 or TRBD2 (5 bases each). The CDR3 contains 15 residues. Trimming cost V 4 bases and J 1 base, with 13 bases left between them. Germline CDR1 is SNHLY and CDR2 is FYNNEI. The CDR3 loop is CASSVLPGPQETQYF. Here the CDR3 DNA reads TGTGCCAGCAGTGTGCTCCCGGGGCCCCAAGAGACCCAGTACTTC.

This chain connects TRBV6-5 to TRBJ2-1; TRBD2 is a possible D gene (5 bases). V shed 0 bases and J shed 0 bases, with 9 bases lying between them. CDR1 is MNHEY, CDR2 SVGAGI, per germline. The CDR3 runs 16 residues. The CDR3 loop is CASSYSLASSYNEQFF. The CDR3 DNA follows: TGTGCCAGCAGTTACTCCTTAGCGAGCTCCTACAATGAGCAGTTCTTC.